The clone carrying this T cell receptor (beta chain) has just a few counts. No antigen is known for it. The entry originates in a study of human T cells and chemical hapten exposure. The study, taken as a whole, reports: Significantly more large CDR3 similarity clusters arose among expanded TCRs than among controls. DPC sensitization did not alter TCRs above 1 in 1000 frequency.

Sample treatment: therapeutic diphenylcyclopropenone sensitization with weekly scalp DPC. Extraction yielded total RNA from whole blood (unfractionated). CDR3 length: 16 amino acids. CDR1 is MNHEY, CDR2 SVGEGT, per germline. Trimming cost V 5 bases and J 4 bases; bases outside gene matches: 9. The study's library attached unique molecular identifiers to single cDNA molecules. MiXCR was run by TCRdb on the reads, yielding one entry per CDR3 protein. This sample has some 1,700 distinct CDR3 sequences; approximately 53% occur once, and the top ten carry 4%. This specimen was whole blood, taken before DPC sensitization or 2, 6, or about 24 weeks after (not recorded which). J is TRBJ2-1 and V is TRBV6-2 or TRBV6-3; 9 bases agree with TRBD2. The sequence was collected from an adult with alopecia areata. Some clones in this sample may be carry-over from other donors' samples. This table probably holds off-target reads from a library built for another chain. CDR3 loop: CASSTSERGDYNEQFF. The CDR3 DNA is TGTGCCAGCAGTACCTCAGAGCGGGGGGATTACAATGAGCAGTTCTTC.